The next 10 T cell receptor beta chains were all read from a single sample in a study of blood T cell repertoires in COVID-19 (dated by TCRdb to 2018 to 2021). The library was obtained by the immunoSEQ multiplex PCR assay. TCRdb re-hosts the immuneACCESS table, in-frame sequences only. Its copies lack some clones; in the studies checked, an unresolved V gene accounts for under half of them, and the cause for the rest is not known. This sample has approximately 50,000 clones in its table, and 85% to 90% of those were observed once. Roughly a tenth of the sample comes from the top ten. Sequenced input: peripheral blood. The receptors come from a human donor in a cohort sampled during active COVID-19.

DNA of the CDR3: TGTGCCAGTACCATGAGGCAGGGGGAAGAGCAGTACTTC. This sequence encodes CASTMRQGEEQYF. The chain carries TRBV19 and TRBJ2-7, with 7 bases aligning to TRBD1. V was pared by 7 bases and J by 7 bases, with 10 bases of the junction left unmatched. The length of the CDR3 is 13 residues. Germline-derived CDR1 and CDR2 are LNHDA and SQIVND (reference sequence).

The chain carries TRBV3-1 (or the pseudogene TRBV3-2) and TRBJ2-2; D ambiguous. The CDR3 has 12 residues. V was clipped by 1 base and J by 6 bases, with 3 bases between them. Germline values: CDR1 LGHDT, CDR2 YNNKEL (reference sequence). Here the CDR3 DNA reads TGTGCCAGCAGCCAAGCGGCCGGGGAGCTGTTTTTT. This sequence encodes CASSQAAGELFF.

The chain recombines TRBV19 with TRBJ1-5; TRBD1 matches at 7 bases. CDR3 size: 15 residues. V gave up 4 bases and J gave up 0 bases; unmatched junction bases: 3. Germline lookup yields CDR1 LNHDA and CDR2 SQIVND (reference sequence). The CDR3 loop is CASSTGQYSNQPQHF. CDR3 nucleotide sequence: TGTGCCAGTAGTACGGGACAGTATAGCAATCAGCCCCAGCATTTT.

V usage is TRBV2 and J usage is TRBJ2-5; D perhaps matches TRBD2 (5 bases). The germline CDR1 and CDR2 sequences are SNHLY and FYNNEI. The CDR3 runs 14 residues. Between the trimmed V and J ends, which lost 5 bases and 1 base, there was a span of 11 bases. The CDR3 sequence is CASSRPGFQETQYF. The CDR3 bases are TGTGCCAGCAGTCGTCCGGGATTCCAAGAGACCCAGTACTTC.

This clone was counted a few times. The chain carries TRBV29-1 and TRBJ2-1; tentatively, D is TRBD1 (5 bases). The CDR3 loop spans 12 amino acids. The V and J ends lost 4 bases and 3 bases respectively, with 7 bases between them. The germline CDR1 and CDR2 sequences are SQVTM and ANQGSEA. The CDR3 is CSVVGDYNEQFF. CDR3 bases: TGCAGCGTTGTAGGGGACTACAATGAGCAGTTCTTC.

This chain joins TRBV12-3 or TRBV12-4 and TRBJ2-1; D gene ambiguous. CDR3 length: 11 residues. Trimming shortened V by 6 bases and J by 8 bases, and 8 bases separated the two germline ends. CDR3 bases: TGTGCCAGCAGCCCTCTAGATGAGCAGTTCTTC. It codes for CASSPLDEQFF.

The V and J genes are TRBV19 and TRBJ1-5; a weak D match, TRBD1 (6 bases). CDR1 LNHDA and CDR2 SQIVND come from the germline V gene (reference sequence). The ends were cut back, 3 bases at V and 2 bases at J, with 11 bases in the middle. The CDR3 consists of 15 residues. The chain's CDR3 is CASSIGNRGNQPQHF. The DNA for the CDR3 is TGTGCCAGTAGTATTGGGAACAGGGGCAATCAGCCCCAGCATTTT.

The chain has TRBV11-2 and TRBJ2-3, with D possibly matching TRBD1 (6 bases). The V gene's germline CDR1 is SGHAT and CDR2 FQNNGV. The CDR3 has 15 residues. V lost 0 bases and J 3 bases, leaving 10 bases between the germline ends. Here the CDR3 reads CASSLEWTDTDTQYF. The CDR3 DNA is TGTGCCAGCAGCTTAGAGTGGACAGATACAGATACGCAGTATTTT.

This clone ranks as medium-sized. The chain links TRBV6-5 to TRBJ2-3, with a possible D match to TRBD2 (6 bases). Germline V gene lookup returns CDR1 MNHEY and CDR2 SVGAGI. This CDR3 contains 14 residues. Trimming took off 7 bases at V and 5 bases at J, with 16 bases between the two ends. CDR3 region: CASIHEYGGDTQYF. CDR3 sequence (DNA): TGTGCCAGCATTCACGAGTACGGGGGAGATACGCAGTATTTT.

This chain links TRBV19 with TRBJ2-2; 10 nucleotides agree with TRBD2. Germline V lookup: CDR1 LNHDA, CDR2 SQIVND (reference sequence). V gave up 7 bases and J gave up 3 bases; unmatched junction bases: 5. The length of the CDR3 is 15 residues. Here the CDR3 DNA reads TGTGCCAGTAAACATCTAGCGGGAGACACCGGGGAGCTGTTTTTT. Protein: CASKHLAGDTGELFF.